This T cell receptor (beta chain) derives from a study of blood T cell repertoires in COVID-19. The wider study: Sites across the United States, Italy and Spain contributed samples from acute and convalescent COVID-19. PBMCs, B-cell-depleted T cells, or T cells provided the cDNA or gDNA that made up the material.

Under the authors' procedure: Nucleated cell number was recorded as an estimate derived from reference gene primer amplification. Some clones are missing from TCRdb's copy, which holds only in-frame ones; the method was immunoSEQ multiplex PCR. D and trimming come from the DNA, and the V and J calls and clone size come from that table. Of about 98,000 clones in the sample, 82% were seen once. The CDR3 contains 14 residues. V lost 2 bases and J 0 bases, leaving 8 bases between the germline ends. Germline V gene data show CDR1 as MNHNS and CDR2 as SASEGT. The receptor was derived from a man between 65 and 79 years old with active or convalescent COVID-19. The sequencing input was peripheral blood. The V and J genes are TRBV6-1 and TRBJ2-7; no clear D gene. The CDR3 sequence: CASSERQASYEQYF. CDR3 coding DNA: TGTGCCAGCAGTGAAAGGCAGGCCTCCTACGAGCAGTACTTC.